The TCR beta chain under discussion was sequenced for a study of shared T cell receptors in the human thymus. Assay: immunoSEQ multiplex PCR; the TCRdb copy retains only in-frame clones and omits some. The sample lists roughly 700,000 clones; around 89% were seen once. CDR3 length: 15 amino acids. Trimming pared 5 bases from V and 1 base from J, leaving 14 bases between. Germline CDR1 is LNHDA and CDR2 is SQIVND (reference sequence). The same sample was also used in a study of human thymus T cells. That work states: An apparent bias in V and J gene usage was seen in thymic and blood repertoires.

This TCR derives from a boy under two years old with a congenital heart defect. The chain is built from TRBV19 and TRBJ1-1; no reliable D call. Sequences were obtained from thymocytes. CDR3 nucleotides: TGTGCCAGTAGTGCTCAAGGCGGCTCGAACACTGAAGCTTTCTTT. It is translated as CASSAQGGSNTEAFF.